The 18 T cell receptor beta chains below all came from one sample that was sequenced in a study of blood T cell repertoires in COVID-19 (dated by TCRdb to 2018 to 2021). Library construction relied on the immunoSEQ multiplex PCR assay. TCRdb limited this immuneACCESS table to in-frame rearrangements with V and J called. A share of clones is missing; checked studies link under half to unresolved V genes, and the rest is unexplained. The sample table lists tens of thousands of clones, 70% to 90% of them with a count of one. About 7% of the sample is taken by the ten largest. The sequenced sample consisted of peripheral blood. These receptors came from a woman older than 75 with acute or convalescent COVID-19.

The chain joins TRBV7-2 to TRBJ2-5; D is possibly TRBD2 (5 bases). CDR1 is SGHTA, CDR2 FQGNSA, per germline. The CDR3 runs 13 residues. V was trimmed by 1 base and J by 9 bases, leaving 12 bases between them. CDR3 in amino acids: CASSLDGGRAQYF. The CDR3 DNA reads as TGTGCCAGCAGCTTAGACGGAGGTCGGGCCCAGTACTTC. Complete variable domain (other parts from reference TRBV7-2 and TRBJ2-5): GAGVSQSPSNKVTEKGKDVELRCDPISGHTALYWYRQSLGQGLEFLIYFQGNSAPDKSGLPSDRFSAERTGGSVSTLTIQRTQQEDSAVYLCASSLDGGRAQYFGPGTRLLVL.

This chain joins TRBV6-2 or TRBV6-3 and TRBJ1-2, with TRBD1 matching over 7 bases. Germline-derived CDR1 and CDR2 are MNHEY and SVGEGT. V gave up 4 bases and J gave up 0 bases; unmatched junction bases: 5. The CDR3 covers 15 residues. This CDR3 reads CASSSPGQPNYGYTF. DNA of the CDR3: TGTGCCAGCAGTTCCCCGGGACAGCCTAACTATGGCTACACCTTC.

This clone was observed a few times. The CDR3 DNA reads as TGTGCCAGCAGCCCCCGTCTAGCACAGCAGTTCTTC. Protein sequence: CASSPRLAQQFF. The chain joins TRBV7-2 to TRBJ2-1, with a tentative D call TRBD2 (5 bases). Germline lookup yields CDR1 SGHTA and CDR2 FQGNSA. The length of the CDR3 is 12 residues. Trimming removed 5 bases from V and 11 bases from J, with 13 bases in between.

This clone was seen just once. The gene calls are TRBV7-2 and TRBJ1-4, with TRBD1 matching over 8 bases. The CDR3 sequence is 14 residues long. V dropped 5 bases and J dropped 8; count of bases not matched to a gene: 7. Per the germline V gene, CDR1 is SGHTA and CDR2 is FQGNSA. The CDR3 nucleotides read TGTGCCAGCAGCATCACAGGGGGTGGAGAAAAACTGTTTTTT. Its translation is CASSITGGGEKLFF.

The chain combines TRBV3-1 (or the pseudogene TRBV3-2) with TRBJ1-4; D possibly corresponds to TRBD1 (5 bases). The germline gives CDR1 LGHDT, CDR2 YNNKEL (reference sequence). Trimming stripped 1 base from V and 8 bases from J, with 20 bases between. This CDR3 spans 17 amino acids. The DNA for the CDR3 is TGTGCCAGCAGCCAAGGCCCGCGCGGGGCGATGCGGGAAAAACTGTTTTTT. Translating it yields CASSQGPRGAMREKLFF.

This chain connects TRBV30 to TRBJ2-5; a weak D match, TRBD2 (6 bases). The CDR3 sequence is 13 residues long. Germline V lookup: CDR1 GTSNPN, CDR2 SVGIG (reference sequence). Trimming took off 1 base at V and 1 base at J, with 7 bases between the two ends. The CDR3 protein is CAWSGGLQETQYF. The CDR3 region has the DNA TGTGCCTGGAGTGGGGGACTCCAAGAGACCCAGTACTTC.

V is TRBV2 and J is TRBJ2-1, with 12 nucleotides matching TRBD2. CDR1 is SNHLY, CDR2 FYNNEI, per germline. CDR3 length equals 15 residues. The ends lost 6 bases at V and 8 bases at J; junction bases unmatched: 8. CDR3 DNA: TGTGCCAGCAGCCTAGCGGGAGGGGGTGGCTATGAGCAGTTCTTC. Protein sequence: CASSLAGGGGYEQFF.

V is TRBV29-1 and J is TRBJ2-1; 7 nucleotides match TRBD2. Germline assignment: CDR1 SQVTM and CDR2 ANQGSEA. There are 16 residues in the CDR3. V lost 3 bases to trimming and J lost 0 bases; unmatched junction nucleotides: 8. CDR3 residues: CSVEGLADFSYNEQFF. The CDR3 DNA sequence: TGCAGCGTTGAGGGGCTAGCGGACTTCTCCTACAATGAGCAGTTCTTC.

The chain employs TRBV7-8 and TRBJ2-5; TRBD1 agrees at 8 bases. V lost 0 bases and J lost 2; bases outside the gene matches: 17. The CDR3 is made up of 20 amino acids. Germline CDR1 and CDR2: SGHVS and FQNEAQ. The CDR3 nucleotides read TGTGCCAGCAGCTTAGCGCTAATCCCCCGCCGGGACAGGCAACAAGAGACCCAGTACTTC. Residues: CASSLALIPRRDRQQETQYF.

The J gene is TRBJ1-2, the V gene TRBV6-5, with 7 bases aligning to TRBD1. The CDR3 length is 14 residues. Germline values: CDR1 MNHEY, CDR2 SVGAGI. V shed 2 bases and J 2 bases; nucleotides not matched to a gene: 2. The CDR3 here is CASSYRGQNYGYTF. CDR3 coding DNA: TGTGCCAGCAGTTACCGGGGACAGAACTATGGCTACACCTTC.

This clone was seen only once. The CDR3 DNA is TGTGCCAGCAGCTCTTACTCGACAGGGCTTAATTCACCCCTCCACTTT. Residues: CASSSYSTGLNSPLHF. J is TRBJ1-6 and V is TRBV7-9; 7 nucleotides line up with TRBD1. V gave up 4 bases and J gave up 6 bases; unmatched junction bases: 9. The CDR3 spans 16 residues. Germline CDR1 reads SEHNR; CDR2 reads FQNEAQ (reference sequence).

The chain combines TRBV7-2 with TRBJ1-5, with 8 bases matching TRBD1. The V and J ends lost 3 bases and 1 base, in that order; junction bases with no gene match: 2. CDR3 length: 15 residues. Germline CDR1 reads SGHTA; CDR2 reads FQGNSA. CDR3 protein: CASSFTGGSNQPQHF. The DNA of the CDR3 is TGTGCCAGCAGCTTCACAGGGGGGAGCAATCAGCCCCAGCATTTT.

The chain is built from TRBV9 and TRBJ1-3, with TRBD1 identical over 9 bases. Germline lookup yields CDR1 SGDLS and CDR2 YYNGEE. The CDR3 length is 15 residues. V was clipped by 0 bases and J by 4 bases; unmatched bases: 2. CDR3: CASSVGGTGGNTIYF. The CDR3 DNA is TGTGCCAGCAGCGTAGGCGGGACAGGGGGAAACACCATATATTTT.

The chain couples TRBV4-3 to TRBJ2-2, with 8 bases aligning to TRBD1. Germline-derived CDR1 and CDR2 are LGHNA and YSLEER. The CDR3 covers 15 residues. Trimming at V came to 4 bases and at J to 5 bases, leaving 6 bases not matched to a gene. This chain's CDR3 is CASSPRTGWTGELFF. The CDR3 DNA is TGCGCCAGCAGCCCCCGGACAGGGTGGACCGGGGAGCTGTTTTTT.

This sequence joins TRBV10-3 and TRBJ2-7, with 7 bases fitting TRBD1. Trimming took 2 bases from V and 5 from J; bases not matched to a gene: 9. CDR1 is ENHRY and CDR2 is SYGVKD in the germline V gene. The CDR3 loop spans 15 amino acids. CDR3 sequence (DNA): TGTGCCATCAGTGAGGGTGGGACAGACTACAACGAGCAGTACTTC. Translation: CAISEGGTDYNEQYF.

This clone was recorded only once. The chain links TRBV18 to TRBJ1-1; D gene unclear. CDR1 is KGHSH and CDR2 is LQKENI in the germline V gene. This CDR3 is 14 amino acids long. The V end lost 3 bases, the J end lost 2 bases, and 10 bases lay between the germline ends. The CDR3 loop reads CASSPQAINTEAFF. The CDR3 DNA follows: TGTGCCAGCTCACCCCAGGCAATAAACACTGAAGCTTTCTTT.

This sequence joins TRBV28 and TRBJ2-7, with 7 nucleotides matching TRBD1. Germline-derived CDR1 and CDR2 are MDHEN and SYDVKM. The V and J ends lost 7 bases and 2 bases, in that order; junction bases with no gene match: 11. The CDR3 is 15 residues long. DNA for the CDR3: TGTGCCAGCACCACCCCGGGACAGCGACCCTACGAGCAGTACTTC. This encodes CASTTPGQRPYEQYF.

This chain uses TRBV7-6 with TRBJ1-1, with D perhaps matching TRBD1 (6 bases). CDR3 length: 14 residues. V was shortened by 5 bases and J by 0 bases, with 10 bases between the two germline ends. CDR1 is SGHVS and CDR2 is FNYEAQ in the germline V gene. CDR3 in amino acids: CASSPGGLNTEAFF. The CDR3 nucleotides are TGTGCCAGCAGCCCCGGGGGGCTGAACACTGAAGCTTTCTTT.